The present T cell receptor (delta chain) was sequenced within a study of gamma delta lymphoproliferative disorders and STAT genes. The CDR3 totals 18 residues. Germline CDR1 reads TSWWSYY; CDR2 reads QGS. The sample holds a few counts of this clone. TCRdb shows a much larger clone's protein in place of this DNA's translation, and the two differ at residue 15, likely through a read error; the protein shown is translated from the DNA. TCRdb redid the clone calls on the multiplex PCR reads with CATT. Counted here are over a thousand delta-chain clones, about 1.8% occurring once; the ten biggest clones make up approximately 58%. The receptor sequences were amplified from genomic DNA of peripheral blood mononuclear cells.

The sequenced material came from blood. This clonotype was sampled from a human donor in good health. The chain links TRDV1 to TRDJ1; D tentatively reads TRDD2 or TRDD3 (5 bases each). CDR3 DNA sequence: TGTGCTCTTGGGGAACCTTTGTATGGGGAGCCCTACACCGATAGACTCATCTTT. It specifies CALGEPLYGEPYTDRLIF.